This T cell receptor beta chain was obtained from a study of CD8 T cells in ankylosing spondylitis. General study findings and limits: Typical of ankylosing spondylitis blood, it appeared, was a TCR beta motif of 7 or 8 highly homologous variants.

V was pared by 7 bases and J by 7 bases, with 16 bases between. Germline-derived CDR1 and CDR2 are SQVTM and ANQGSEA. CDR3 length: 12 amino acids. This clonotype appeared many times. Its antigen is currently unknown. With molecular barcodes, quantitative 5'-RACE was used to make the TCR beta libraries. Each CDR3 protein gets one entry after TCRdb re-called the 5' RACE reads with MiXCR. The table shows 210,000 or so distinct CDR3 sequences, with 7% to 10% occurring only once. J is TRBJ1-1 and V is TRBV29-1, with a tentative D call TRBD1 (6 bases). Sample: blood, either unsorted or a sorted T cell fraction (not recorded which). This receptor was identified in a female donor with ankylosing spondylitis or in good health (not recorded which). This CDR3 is CSAEGGMGEAFF. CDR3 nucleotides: TGCAGCGCCGAGGGGGGGATGGGTGAAGCTTTCTTT.